Following are 2 T cell receptor beta chains from one sample sequenced in a study of neurological immune-mediated disorders. In TCRdb, the 5' RACE reads were re-called with MiXCR into one record per CDR3 protein. This table holds over 90,000 distinct CDR3 sequences, roughly 10% found once. Time point noted: longitudinal time-point 3. Sequenced input: PBMCs. The receptors derive from a female donor with HTLV-1-associated myelopathy (HAM/TSP).

The chain carries TRBV20-1 and TRBJ2-3; D possibly corresponds to TRBD2 (6 bases). V was pared by 3 bases and J by 6 bases, with 25 bases between. Germline V gene data show CDR1 as DFQATT and CDR2 as SNEGSKA (reference sequence). CDR3 length: 17 amino acids. The CDR3 region is CSASRGLSVLGWDTQYF. The CDR3 nucleotides read TGCAGTGCTAGTCGTGGACTATCGGTCTTGGGCTGGGATACGCAGTATTTT.

This clonotype was counted at least ten times. The chain joins TRBV7-9 to TRBJ2-7; D remains ambiguous. From germline, CDR1 is SEHNR and CDR2 FQNEAQ (reference sequence). There are 15 residues in the CDR3. V was trimmed by 0 bases and J by 4 bases, leaving 13 bases between them. CDR3 DNA: TGTGCCAGCAGCTTAGCGGCTAGTTCCGAATACGAGCAGTACTTC. Translated, it gives CASSLAASSEYEQYF.